Following are 22 T cell receptor beta chains from one sample sequenced in a study of T cell repertoires in cytomegalovirus infection. Their cognate antigens are unknown. MiXCR was run by TCRdb on the reads, yielding one entry per CDR3 protein. The sample lists some 120,000 distinct CDR3 sequences; over 30% were seen once. The sequencing here drew on CD8+ T cells from cultured PBMCs, taken from culture after CMV antigen stimulation. The source of these receptors is a human donor in good health (CMV status not recorded). Some clones in this sample may be carry-over from other donors' samples.

This clonotype was counted between two and nine times. V gene TRBV2 combines with J gene TRBJ2-1, with 8 bases that match TRBD2. Germline CDR1 reads SNHLY; CDR2 reads FYNNEI. The V and J ends lost 1 base and 2 bases, in that order; junction bases with no gene match: 7. The CDR3 consists of 17 residues. In nucleotides, the CDR3 is TGTGCCAGCAGTGAAGTACGTACGGGGGGGACCTACAATGAGCAGTTCTTC. This translates into CASSEVRTGGTYNEQFF. Supplemented by reference TRBV2 and TRBJ2-1, the full variable domain reads EPEVTQTPSHQVTQMGQEVILRCVPISNHLYFYWYRQILGQKVEFLVSFYNNEISEKSEIFDDQFSVERPDGSNFTLKIRSTKLEDSAMYFCASSEVRTGGTYNEQFFGPGTRLTVL.

J is TRBJ2-1 and V is TRBV5-6; 7 bases match TRBD1. V dropped 5 bases and J dropped 5; count of bases not matched to a gene: 10. The CDR3 covers 15 residues. Germline CDR1 SGHDT, CDR2 YYEEEE. Here the CDR3 DNA reads TGTGCCAGCAGAGGCCCGGGACAGATTAACAATGAGCAGTTCTTC. Translated, it gives CASRGPGQINNEQFF.

The V and J genes are TRBV6-6 and TRBJ2-3; D remains unclear. There are 17 residues in the CDR3. Per germline, CDR1 MNHNY and CDR2 SVGAGI (reference sequence). Trimming removed 5 bases from V and 2 bases from J, with 20 bases in between. The CDR3 spells CASSDPSELGYTDTQYF. Here the CDR3 DNA reads TGTGCCAGCAGTGACCCCTCGGAGCTGGGGTACACAGATACGCAGTATTTT.

This chain connects TRBV5-1 to TRBJ2-7; D gene ambiguous. Germline V lookup: CDR1 SGHRS, CDR2 YFSETQ. Trimming shortened V by 4 bases and J by 2 bases, and 19 bases separated the two germline ends. The CDR3 spans 16 residues. CDR3 amino acids: CASSPAPSRRTYEQYF. In DNA, the CDR3 is TGCGCCAGCAGCCCCGCTCCGTCCCGCCGGACCTACGAGCAGTACTTC.

This clonotype was counted a few times. The gene calls are TRBV6-6 and TRBJ2-3; TRBD2 agrees at 7 bases. The CDR3 consists of 17 residues. J gave up 2 bases and V 2 bases, and 10 bases lay outside the gene matches. Germline V gene sequence: CDR1 MNHNY, CDR2 SVGAGI (reference sequence). CDR3 protein: CASSYPPPGLPTDTQYF. DNA of the CDR3: TGTGCCAGCAGTTACCCTCCGCCGGGACTACCCACAGATACGCAGTATTTT.

DNA of the CDR3: TGCAGTGCTGCGGACAGTCTCGATCCATCTTATAATTCACCCCTCCACTTT. Translation gives CSAADSLDPSYNSPLHF. The J gene is TRBJ1-6, the V gene TRBV20-1, with D perhaps TRBD1 (6 bases). The V end was cut by 5 bases, the J end by 4 bases, with 21 bases between. The CDR3 totals 17 residues. The germline CDR1 and CDR2 sequences are DFQATT and SNEGSKA (reference sequence).

This rearrangement joins TRBV4-2 to TRBJ2-7; D ambiguous. This CDR3 contains 15 residues. Trimming stripped 1 base from V and 0 bases from J, with 10 bases between. From germline, CDR1 is LGHNA and CDR2 YNFKEQ. The CDR3, as DNA: TGTGCCAGCAGCCAAGCGGAAGGCGGCTCCTACGAGCAGTACTTC. It is translated as CASSQAEGGSYEQYF.

This clonotype has ten or more counts. The chain employs TRBV6-1 and TRBJ2-2, with D possibly TRBD1 on 5 matching bases. The germline V and J ends were trimmed by 11 bases and 1 base, with 11 bases remaining between them. The length of the CDR3 is 13 residues. Germline CDR1 MNHNS, CDR2 SASEGT. This CDR3 is CALDKKNTGELFF. DNA for the CDR3: TGTGCCCTGGACAAGAAGAACACCGGGGAGCTGTTTTTT.

The chain links TRBV7-4 to TRBJ1-1, with 10 bases matching TRBD1. The CDR3 runs 15 residues. CDR1 SGHVT and CDR2 SQSDAQ come from the germline V gene. V was clipped by 4 bases and J by 5 bases; unmatched bases: 7. CDR3 protein: CASSSDRGRNTEAFF. For the CDR3, the DNA is TGTGCCAGCAGCTCTGACAGGGGGCGAAATACTGAAGCTTTCTTT.

The chain uses TRBV27 and TRBJ2-3, with 10 nucleotides matching TRBD2. Germline CDR1 and CDR2: MNHEY and SMNVEV (reference sequence). This CDR3 is 15 amino acids long. After removal of 8 bases from V and 6 bases from J, the junction contained 11 bases not matched to a gene. The CDR3 region is CASPVLAGTEDTQYF. The CDR3 DNA reads TGTGCCAGCCCAGTACTAGCGGGGACTGAGGATACGCAGTATTTT.

The chain recombines TRBV7-9 with TRBJ2-7, with 11 bases fitting TRBD1. This CDR3 comprises 14 residues. Germline CDR1 reads SEHNR; CDR2 reads FQNEAQ (reference sequence). V lost 2 bases and J lost 5; bases outside the gene matches: 2. DNA of the CDR3: TGTGCCAGCAGCTTACGGGACAGGGGGGACGAGCAGTACTTC. It yields the protein CASSLRDRGDEQYF. Full variable domain (outside the CDR3, taken from reference TRBV7-9 and TRBJ2-7): DTGVSQNPRHKITKRGQNVTFRCDPISEHNRLYWYRQTLGQGPEFLTYFQNEAQLEKSRLLSDRFSAERPKGSFSTLEIQRTEQGDSAMYLCASSLRDRGDEQYFGPGTRLTVT.

The chain recombines TRBV7-9 with TRBJ2-3, with 11 bases lining up with TRBD1. The junction had 3 bases not matched to a gene; V was cut back by 2 bases and J by 5 bases. The CDR3 sequence is 15 residues long. In germline, CDR1 is SEHNR, CDR2 FQNEAQ (reference sequence). The CDR3 region is CASSLSGTGGDTQYF. The CDR3 nucleotides are TGTGCCAGCAGCTTATCCGGGACAGGGGGAGATACGCAGTATTTT.

The genes are TRBV29-1 and TRBJ2-1; 8 bases are a match to TRBD2. V dropped 4 bases and J dropped 2; count of bases not matched to a gene: 7. Germline V lookup: CDR1 SQVTM, CDR2 ANQGSEA. This CDR3 has 15 amino acids. CDR3: CSVVGAGGTYNEQFF. The CDR3, as DNA: TGCAGCGTTGTTGGGGCGGGGGGTACCTACAATGAGCAGTTCTTC.

This chain joins TRBV6-2 or TRBV6-3 and TRBJ2-7, with D unclear. The length of the CDR3 is 13 residues. Germline V gives CDR1 MNHEY, CDR2 SVGEGT. Trimming took 6 bases from V and 5 from J, leaving 14 bases between them. The CDR3 here is CASRLLVGDEQYF. Here the CDR3 DNA reads TGTGCCAGCAGACTACTCGTGGGCGACGAGCAGTACTTC.

This clonotype was detected ten times or more. V and J are TRBV11-1 and TRBJ2-5, with 8 bases that match TRBD2. CDR1 and CDR2 from the germline V gene are SGHAT and FQDESV (reference sequence). There are 16 residues in the CDR3. Trimming took 5 bases from V and 5 from J; bases not matched to a gene: 13. The DNA for the CDR3 is TGTGCCAGCAGCCCCTCCAGCGGGAGTGGGGGGGAGACCCAGTACTTC. This codes for CASSPSSGSGGETQYF.

J is TRBJ2-7 and V is TRBV6-2 or TRBV6-3, with D perhaps TRBD1 (6 bases). The germline gives CDR1 MNHEY, CDR2 SVGEGT. The CDR3 is made up of 15 amino acids. Between the trimmed V and J ends, which lost 7 bases and 2 bases, there was a span of 18 bases. This chain's CDR3 is CASTALGALTYEQYF. CDR3 in DNA: TGTGCCAGCACCGCCTTGGGGGCCCTTACCTACGAGCAGTACTTC.

The V call is TRBV3-1, the J call TRBJ2-5; D might be TRBD1 (5 bases). Trimming took 0 bases from V and 2 from J, leaving 10 bases between them. Germline CDR1 reads LGHDT; CDR2 reads YNNKEL (reference sequence). CDR3 length: 15 amino acids. The CDR3 DNA is TGTGCCAGCAGCCAAGATACAGGCATACAAGAGACCCAGTACTTC. Its translation is CASSQDTGIQETQYF.

This clonotype was observed a handful of times. The chain uses TRBV7-4 and TRBJ2-3; 7 nucleotides agree with TRBD1. The CDR3 is 16 residues long. Germline values: CDR1 SGHVT, CDR2 SQSDAQ. V lost 5 bases and J lost 3; bases outside the gene matches: 11. CDR3 sequence: CASSSYRGVPTDTQYF. DNA for the CDR3: TGTGCCAGCAGCAGCTACAGGGGCGTCCCGACAGATACGCAGTATTTT.

The chain links TRBV20-1 to TRBJ2-7; 11 positions match TRBD2. This CDR3 is 16 amino acids long. J lost 4 bases, V lost 0 bases, and 8 bases had no gene match. Looked up from germline, CDR1 is DFQATT and CDR2 is SNEGSKA (reference sequence). The CDR3 DNA reads as TGCAGTGCTAGAGATAGACTAGCGGGGATACTATACGAGCAGTACTTC. It encodes CSARDRLAGILYEQYF.

The V call is TRBV29-1, the J call TRBJ1-1; maybe TRBD1 (5 bases). The CDR3 is made up of 14 amino acids. Germline assignment: CDR1 SQVTM and CDR2 ANQGSEA. V gave up 4 bases and J gave up 6 bases, with 18 bases separating them. The DNA for the CDR3 is TGCAGCGTTGTGTCAGGGAAAGGAACCGCTGAAGCTTTCTTT. Encoded protein: CSVVSGKGTAEAFF.

V usage is TRBV18 and J usage is TRBJ2-3; TRBD1 agrees at 9 bases. J lost 3 bases, V lost 3 bases, and 4 bases had no gene match. Germline loops: CDR1 KGHSH, CDR2 LQKENI. CDR3 size: 15 residues. CDR3 DNA sequence: TGTGCCAGCTCACCGTGGACAGGGGAAACAGATACGCAGTATTTT. This translates into CASSPWTGETDTQYF.

Concerning this clonotype itself: The conserved final phenylalanine or tryptophan is absent from the CDR3, which likely points to a read error. Because the CDR3's place on the DNA is in doubt, the DNA is left out and the CDR3 is given as listed by TCRdb. This chain joins TRBV6-5 and TRBJ1-2. The CDR3 is 12 amino acids in total, end residues counted. CDR1 and CDR2 (germline): MNHEY, SVGAGI. The CDR3 sequence is CASSPDGLTLGY.